This TCR beta chain was recorded in a study of T cell repertoires in cytomegalovirus infection. Study in general: Public signatures in TCR beta pointed to CMV infection and matching HLA type. Points from the study as a whole: Clonotypes of TCR beta that were HLA-C-restricted and CMV-specific dominated the ex vivo response.

V shed 5 bases and J shed 0 bases, with 14 bases lying between them. The germline CDR1 and CDR2 sequences are MNHEY and SVGAGI. CDR3 size: 16 residues. TCRdb called the reads again in MiXCR, with one record for every CDR3 protein. The sample consists of approximately 260,000 distinct CDR3 sequences, approximately 22% of them appearing once. A remark on this clonotype: The antigen remains undetermined.

Sequences were derived from cultured PBMCs, sampled from culture after CMV antigen stimulation. The chain links TRBV6-5 to TRBJ2-1; D gene ambiguous. This clonotype originated in a human donor in good health (CMV status not recorded). Some clones in this sample may be carry-over from other donors' samples. The CDR3 loop is CASSQDSLSSYNEQFF. CDR3 nucleotide sequence: TGTGCCAGCAGTCAAGACTCGTTAAGCTCCTACAATGAGCAGTTCTTC.